This T cell receptor (beta chain) stems from a study of beta chain features in type 1 diabetes. Study-level results: Junctions at VDJ sites from type 1 diabetes patients had fewer insertions and more deletions.

This CDR3 has 15 amino acids. V was pared by 5 bases and J by 3 bases, with 8 bases of the junction left unmatched. Per the germline V gene, CDR1 is SEHNR and CDR2 is FQNEAQ (reference sequence). Donors underwent one heparinised blood draw, roughly 110 mL on average. Researchers reported sorting CD4+ naive, central memory, regulatory and stem cell-like memory cells via CD45RO/CCR7/CD25/CD127/CD95/CD27. The purity of all sorted populations exceeded 95%. The isolated RNA, all of it, was reverse transcribed, so expressed TCRB transcripts were what got sequenced. Sequencing was performed with immunoSEQ multiplex PCR; in TCRdb, only in-frame clones are kept and a portion is missing. The sample contains roughly 240,000 clones, 12% to 15% of which appear only once. Remarks on this clone: The antigen remains unidentified.

Sequencing used naive CD4+ T cells from blood. The sequence was obtained from a woman aged 40 to 50 in good health. This chain connects TRBV7-9 to TRBJ2-7; TRBD1 matches at 9 bases. As DNA, the CDR3 is TGTGCCAGCAGCCCCCGGGGGACAGGGTTCTACGAGCAGTACTTC. Its protein is CASSPRGTGFYEQYF.